The present T cell receptor (beta chain) was sequenced within a study of blood T cell repertoires in COVID-19. At the level of the study: Acute-phase and convalescent COVID-19 samples originated in the United States, Italy and Spain. The cDNA or gDNA used as material had been derived from T cells, B-cell-depleted T cells, or PBMCs.

The protocol was immunoSEQ multiplex PCR, while the TCRdb copy is restricted to in-frame clones and leaves out a portion. Of about 180,000 clones listed, roughly 87% are singletons. Study members were between roughly 18 and 89 years old and lived in over 20 US regions. Membership in each cohort depended on participant-reported clinical history. Trimming took 8 bases from V and 0 from J, leaving 21 bases between them. The CDR3 has 17 amino acids. Per germline, CDR1 SGHNT and CDR2 YYREEE (reference sequence). Sequences were obtained from PBMCs or T cells enriched from blood (not recorded which). The chain carries TRBV5-4 and TRBJ2-1, with D perhaps TRBD2 (7 bases). This sequence originates from a human donor with acute COVID-19. The donor label of this sample is uncertain. The CDR3 DNA reads TGTGCCAGTAAGGGGGGTACCGGGACTACCTCCTACAATGAGCAGTTCTTC. Translated, it gives CASKGGTGTTSYNEQFF.